Each of the 20 T cell receptor beta chains below was sequenced from the same sample in a study of shared clonotypes between healthy human individuals. Here immunoSEQ multiplex PCR was the method, and the copy in TCRdb shows in-frame clones only, minus some. The table records 85,000 to 100,000 clones, about two thirds of them present only once. Sequenced input: memory CD8+ T cells sorted from blood. The subset was: CD45RO+ cells pooled with CCR7-negative TemRA cells. The receptors were sampled from a man under 40 in good health.

V usage is TRBV29-1 and J usage is TRBJ1-2; tentative D call: TRBD1 (5 bases). CDR1 is SQVTM, CDR2 ANQGSEA, per germline. Trimming pared 4 bases from V and 7 bases from J, leaving 19 bases between. This CDR3 is 14 amino acids long. The CDR3 DNA sequence: TGCAGCGTTGCGGTGTCAGGGCGGGTTCTTGGCTACACCTTC. Translating gives CSVAVSGRVLGYTF.

This sequence joins TRBV6-1 and TRBJ2-5, with D possibly matching TRBD1 (6 bases). Between the trimmed V and J ends, which lost 6 bases and 5 bases, there was a span of 19 bases. This CDR3 comprises 15 residues. The germline V gene encodes CDR1 MNHNS and CDR2 SASEGT. The DNA for the CDR3 is TGTGCCAGCAGGACTACAGGGTTGGGTTGGGAGACCCAGTACTTC. Its translation: CASRTTGLGWETQYF.

V is TRBV7-9 and J is TRBJ1-1, with D possibly being TRBD1 (6 bases). V lost 7 bases, J lost 4 bases, and 16 bases lay in between. Germline V CDR1 and CDR2: SEHNR, FQNEAQ (reference sequence). This CDR3 region has 14 residues. The CDR3 is CASTEDGGGTEAFF. As DNA, the CDR3 is TGTGCCAGCACTGAAGATGGGGGCGGCACTGAAGCTTTCTTT.

The rearrangement joins TRBV7-2 to TRBJ2-2; tentatively, D is TRBD2 (6 bases). The germline V and J ends were trimmed by 3 bases and 4 bases, with 9 bases remaining between them. The germline V gene encodes CDR1 SGHTA and CDR2 FQGNSA. The CDR3 contains 14 residues. CDR3 amino acids: CASSLGLPTGELFF. DNA of the CDR3: TGTGCCAGCAGCTTGGGACTTCCCACCGGGGAGCTGTTTTTT.

The gene calls are TRBV19 and TRBJ1-3; 7 bases line up with TRBD1. Trimming at V came to 7 bases and at J to 8 bases, leaving 17 bases not matched to a gene. The CDR3 length is 16 residues. Germline V gene lookup returns CDR1 LNHDA and CDR2 SQIVND (reference sequence). The CDR3 DNA sequence: TGTGCCAGTATCGCCGTCGGGGACAGCCTAGCGGACACCATATATTTT. Encoded protein: CASIAVGDSLADTIYF. Combining the CDR3 with reference TRBV19 and TRBJ1-3 gives the whole variable domain DGGITQSPKYLFRKEGQNVTLSCEQNLNHDAMYWYRQDPGQGLRLIYYSQIVNDFQKGDIAEGYSVSREKKESFPLTVTSAQKNPTAFYLCASIAVGDSLADTIYFGEGSWLTVV.

This chain connects TRBV12-5 to TRBJ2-3; D is possibly TRBD2 (6 bases). The germline V gene has CDR1 LGHNT and CDR2 FRNRAP. The CDR3 is made up of 14 amino acids. V was trimmed by 9 bases and J by 3 bases, leaving 16 bases between them. The CDR3 coding sequence is TGTGCTAGCGTCGGGGGAAACTGGACAGATACGCAGTATTTT. It translates to CASVGGNWTDTQYF.

The rearrangement uses TRBV19 and TRBJ2-1; D remains unclear. Trimming left V 1 base short and J 6 bases short, with 4 bases between. Germline CDR1 LNHDA, CDR2 SQIVND (reference sequence). This CDR3 has 12 amino acids. CDR3 loop: CASSIGGNEQFF. DNA of the CDR3: TGTGCCAGTAGTATAGGGGGCAATGAGCAGTTCTTC.

The chain has TRBV21-1 and TRBJ2-3; the table's TRBD2 call for D was not verified on the DNA. TRBV21-1 is flagged as a pseudogene. The length of the CDR3 is 15 residues. CDR3 in DNA: TGTGCCAGCAACCAAGCGGGAGATTTCACAGATACGCAGTATTTT. Its protein is CASNQAGDFTDTQYF.

The chain joins TRBV4-3 to TRBJ2-5; the D is unclear. The ends were cut back, 0 bases at V and 1 base at J, with 9 bases in the middle. The CDR3 runs 15 residues. CDR1 is LGHNA, CDR2 YSLEER, per germline. The CDR3 region is CASSQDSASQETQYF. The CDR3 nucleotides read TGCGCCAGCAGCCAAGATTCGGCTAGCCAAGAGACCCAGTACTTC.

This clone was observed a handful of times. The rearrangement joins TRBV7-2 to TRBJ2-7; a possible D gene is TRBD1 (6 bases). The CDR3 consists of 13 residues. V lost 5 bases and J lost 3, with 11 bases in between. From germline, CDR1 is SGHTA and CDR2 FQGNSA. The CDR3 region has the DNA TGTGCCAGCAGCAGCCGGGACAACTACGAGCAGTACTTC. As protein: CASSSRDNYEQYF. Filled out from reference TRBV7-2 and TRBJ2-7, the complete variable domain reads GAGVSQSPSNKVTEKGKDVELRCDPISGHTALYWYRQSLGQGLEFLIYFQGNSAPDKSGLPSDRFSAERTGGSVSTLTIQRTQQEDSAVYLCASSSRDNYEQYFGPGTRLTVT.

The V call is TRBV13, the J call TRBJ2-1, with TRBD2 identical over 8 bases. Germline loops: CDR1 PRHDT, CDR2 FYEKMQ (reference sequence). After removal of 2 bases from V and 2 bases from J, the junction contained 17 bases not matched to a gene. This CDR3 spans 20 amino acids. The chain's CDR3 is CASSLFGSVEREWPYNEQFF. The CDR3, as DNA: TGTGCCAGCAGCTTATTCGGTTCGGTCGAGCGGGAGTGGCCCTACAATGAGCAGTTCTTC.

This clone was detected only once. The CDR3: CASSLGGDLPYEQYF. In DNA form, the CDR3 reads TGTGCCAGCAGCTTAGGGGGGGATTTGCCCTACGAGCAGTACTTC. The V call is TRBV11-2, the J call TRBJ2-7, with D perhaps matching TRBD2 (6 bases). The CDR3 sequence is 15 residues long. In germline, CDR1 is SGHAT, CDR2 FQNNGV. V lost 1 base and J 2 bases, leaving 12 bases between the germline ends.

This sequence joins TRBV10-2 and TRBJ1-5; perhaps TRBD1 as D (6 bases). Germline V gene sequence: CDR1 WSHSY, CDR2 SAAADI. V was trimmed by 4 bases and J by 0 bases, leaving 25 bases between them. CDR3 length: 20 amino acids. DNA for the CDR3: TGCGCCAGCAGTGCCCCGCCCACAGGGAAAGTAGCCGGTAGCAATCAGCCCCAGCATTTT. Encoded protein: CASSAPPTGKVAGSNQPQHF.

Comments on this clone: Distinct nucleotide sequences in the sample also encode this CDR3. This chain connects TRBV4-1 to TRBJ1-5; weak D call: TRBD1 (5 bases). V lost 0 bases and J 0 bases, leaving 6 bases between the germline ends. CDR3 length: 15 amino acids. Germline CDR1 MGHRA, CDR2 YSYEKL. CDR3 sequence reads: CASSQDQGSNQPQHF. For the CDR3, the DNA is TGCGCCAGCAGCCAAGACCAGGGTAGCAATCAGCCCCAGCATTTT.

The chain combines TRBV10-3 with TRBJ2-2; D is unclear. Germline values: CDR1 ENHRY, CDR2 SYGVKD. This CDR3 is built from 15 residues. The V and J ends lost 3 bases and 1 base respectively, with 9 bases between them. The CDR3 DNA reads TGTGCCATCAGTGACGACATGGTGAACACCGGGGAGCTGTTTTTT. This translates into CAISDDMVNTGELFF.

The rearrangement links TRBV7-2 to TRBJ1-5, with 9 bases that match TRBD1. Looked up from germline, CDR1 is SGHTA and CDR2 is FQGNSA. The CDR3 runs 15 residues. After removal of 5 bases from V and 5 bases from J, the junction contained 7 bases not matched to a gene. The CDR3 bases are TGTGCCAGCAGCACTTGGACAGGGGTTGATCAGCCCCAGCATTTT. Translation gives CASSTWTGVDQPQHF.

As for this clone: One base separates it from a far larger clone, so it is likely a read error. The rearrangement joins TRBV18 to TRBJ2-2; no definite D call. Germline assignment: CDR1 KGHSH and CDR2 LQKENI. The CDR3 covers 12 residues. The CDR3 loop reads CTSSPSSGELFF. In nucleotides, the CDR3 is TGTACCAGCTCACCGAGCTCCGGGGAGCTGTTTTTT.

The V call is TRBV6-5, the J call TRBJ2-7; maybe TRBD1 (5 bases). Trimming cost V 5 bases and J 3 bases, with 17 bases left between them. This CDR3 contains 15 residues. The germline gives CDR1 MNHEY, CDR2 SVGAGI. The CDR3 sequence: CASSPDRLRYYEQYF. In nucleotides, the CDR3 is TGTGCCAGCAGTCCCGACAGACTTCGGTACTACGAGCAGTACTTC.

The rearrangement joins TRBV11-2 to TRBJ2-1; D not resolved. V shed 3 bases and J shed 0 bases, with 6 bases lying between them. This CDR3 has 14 residues. Germline V gene lookup returns CDR1 SGHAT and CDR2 FQNNGV. The CDR3, as DNA: TGTGCCAGCAGCTTCCCCGTCTCCTACAATGAGCAGTTCTTC. It encodes CASSFPVSYNEQFF.

This clone appeared a few times. The chain recombines TRBV6-5 with TRBJ1-2; tentatively, D is TRBD1 (6 bases). Germline V gene data show CDR1 as MNHEY and CDR2 as SVGAGI. This CDR3 has 15 amino acids. V was cut by 6 bases and J by 1 base, with 15 bases left in between. CDR3 sequence reads: CASSPQGGDNYGYTF. CDR3 DNA: TGTGCCAGCAGCCCCCAAGGGGGGGATAACTATGGCTACACCTTC.